Reported below is one T cell receptor (beta chain). Researchers ran the PCR with 60 Vbeta and 13 Jbeta primers. The assay was immunoSEQ multiplex PCR, and TCRdb's table has in-frame clones only and misses some. Among roughly 180,000 clones listed, under 90% were seen once. The data derive from a study of cytomegalovirus exposure and HLA in healthy donors. CDR1 and CDR2 (germline): SEHNR, FQNEAQ (reference sequence). The CDR3 is 16 amino acids. The ends lost 1 base at V and 5 bases at J; junction bases unmatched: 9. This clonotype was obtained from a man younger than 30 in good health and CMV-seronegative. The chain has TRBV7-9 and TRBJ2-3; 7 positions match TRBD2. Sequencing input: PBMCs. Here the CDR3 DNA reads TGTGCCAGCAGCTTAGGTAGGAGGGAGGGCCAAGATACGCAGTATTTT. This translates into CASSLGRREGQDTQYF.